The present entry profiles one TCR beta chain with its context. Its antigen remains unidentified. There are 15 residues in the CDR3. Germline V gives CDR1 SGHDN, CDR2 FVKESK. Unmatched junction bases numbered 10, after V lost 6 bases and J lost 5 bases. The sample belongs to a study of T cells in localized non-small cell lung cancer. Study results and caveats: There was higher T cell clonality in uninvolved adjacent lung than in tumor, and it was highest there. A raised T cell density in blood coincided with lengthier overall survival.

The data were produced by immunoSEQ multiplex PCR, yet TCRdb's version contains in-frame clones alone and is incomplete. The data show 70,000 to 100,000 clones, approximately 90% seen once. The sequence was collected from a woman aged 35-75 years with stage II squamous cell lung carcinoma. This rearrangement joins TRBV14 to TRBJ2-7, with 10 bases identical to TRBD1. Sample: PBMCs, taken before any cancer treatment. CDR3 coding DNA: TGTGCCAGCAGAAACTCCGGGACAGGGGTCCACGAGCAGTACTTC. Translating it yields CASRNSGTGVHEQYF.